These 25 T cell receptor beta chains share one sample of origin, sequenced in a study of identical twins' blood T cells. TCRdb called the 5' RACE reads again in MiXCR, with one record for every CDR3 protein. The data show about 370,000 distinct CDR3 sequences, about 28% seen once. The sample consisted of PBMCs. The receptors were gathered from a woman aged 18-49 years in good health.

V usage is TRBV29-1 and J usage is TRBJ1-1; D gene uncertain. Deletions cut 3 bases from V and 10 bases from J, with 18 bases between. Germline values: CDR1 SQVTM, CDR2 ANQGSEA. CDR3 length: 13 amino acids. The CDR3 DNA follows: TGCAGCGTTGATGTGGCGGGGAAGGGTTTAGCTTTCTTT. Translated, it gives CSVDVAGKGLAFF.

A word on this clonotype: At one end, the junction sequence differs from germline, possibly due to a read error. The chain combines TRBV4-1 with TRBJ1-1, with unresolved D. Germline CDR1 MGHRA, CDR2 YSYEKL. The length of the CDR3 is 14 residues. The CDR3 DNA sequence: TGCGCCAACAGCCTACACGGGGAGAGCACTGAAGCTTTCTTT. Its protein is CANSLHGESTEAFF.

The genes are TRBV14 and TRBJ2-1; 8 nucleotides align to TRBD2. The germline CDR1 and CDR2 sequences are SGHDN and FVKESK. V lost 1 base, J lost 7 bases, and 9 bases stayed unmatched. This CDR3 comprises 16 residues. The CDR3 DNA reads TGTGCCAGCAGCCAAGGAGATAGCGGGAATCTGAATGAGCAGTTCTTC. Its protein product is CASSQGDSGNLNEQFF.

With respect to this clonotype: The junction departs from germline at one end; a sequencing error may be responsible. The chain combines TRBV6-2 or TRBV6-3 with TRBJ2-7, with 11 bases matching TRBD2. The length of the CDR3 is 15 residues. From germline, CDR1 is MNHEY and CDR2 SVGEGT. The CDR3 loop reads CASSYSGTSGYEQCF. CDR3 DNA: TGTGCCAGCAGTTACTCCGGGACTAGCGGCTACGAGCAGTGCTTC.

The chain combines TRBV19 with TRBJ2-7; no firm D call. The CDR3 has 11 amino acids. V lost 5 bases, J lost 3 bases, and 5 bases lay in between. In germline, CDR1 is LNHDA, CDR2 SQIVND (reference sequence). In DNA form, the CDR3 reads TGTGCCAGTAGTGGTAACTACGAGCAGTACTTC. Amino acids: CASSGNYEQYF.

About this clonotype: A much larger clone differs from this one at a single base, so this may be a read error. The V call is TRBV20-1, the J call TRBJ1-1, with a tentative D call TRBD1 (5 bases). Trimming pared 7 bases from V and 5 bases from J, leaving 14 bases between. There are 12 residues in the CDR3. Germline V CDR1 and CDR2: DFQATT, SNEGSKA (reference sequence). The CDR3 loop reads CSVGGTRTEAFF. CDR3 DNA: TGCAGTGTGGGAGGGACGAGGACTGAAGCTTTCTTT.

The genes are TRBV12-3 or TRBV12-4 and TRBJ1-1; no definite D call. The ends were cut back, 5 bases at V and 7 bases at J, with 17 bases in the middle. The CDR3 has 14 amino acids. CDR3 in amino acids: CASSQRRGVNEAFF. The CDR3 DNA sequence: TGTGCCAGCAGTCAGCGCCGGGGAGTGAATGAAGCTTTCTTT.

This clonotype has ten or more counts. The chain employs TRBV29-1 and TRBJ2-7; tentative D call: TRBD1 (6 bases). This CDR3 spans 13 amino acids. The ends were cut back, 6 bases at V and 5 bases at J, with 17 bases in the middle. The germline gives CDR1 SQVTM, CDR2 ANQGSEA. As DNA, the CDR3 is TGCAGCGTGACGCAACAGGGCTTGAACGAGCAGTACTTC. Its protein is CSVTQQGLNEQYF.

Turning to this clonotype: At one end the junction does not follow the germline gene, possibly because of a read error. V and J are TRBV10-3 and TRBJ1-3; D gene ambiguous. Germline CDR1 reads ENHRY; CDR2 reads SYGVKD. The CDR3 contains 12 residues. This CDR3 is CAISEGGNTMYF. The CDR3 region has the DNA TGTGCCATCAGTGAGGGTGGAAACACCATGTATTTT.

This clonotype was counted at least ten times. The chain uses TRBV11-3 and TRBJ2-1; 7 nucleotides agree with TRBD2. Germline CDR1 and CDR2: SGHNT and YENEEA. J gave up 5 bases and V 2 bases, and 3 bases lay outside the gene matches. There are 14 residues in the CDR3. The DNA for the CDR3 is TGTGCCAGCAGCTTAACCGGGACTAACAATGAGCAGTTCTTC. Its protein is CASSLTGTNNEQFF. The whole variable domain, remainder taken from reference TRBV11-3 and TRBJ2-1, is EAGVVQSPRYKIIEKKQPVAFWCNPISGHNTLYWYLQNLGQGPELLIRYENEEAVDDSQLPKDRFSAERLKGVDSTLKIQPAELGDSAVYLCASSLTGTNNEQFFGPGTRLTVL.

This clonotype came up a few times. V gene TRBV20-1 combines with J gene TRBJ1-3, with 7 bases identical to TRBD1. The CDR3 consists of 16 residues. Germline lookup yields CDR1 DFQATT and CDR2 SNEGSKA (reference sequence). J gave up 1 base and V 1 base, and 7 bases lay outside the gene matches. Here the CDR3 DNA reads TGCAGTGCTAGAGCCCCTAGACAGGGATCTGGAAACACCATATATTTT. Protein product: CSARAPRQGSGNTIYF.

V and J are TRBV20-1 and TRBJ1-5; D may be TRBD1 (6 bases). Looked up from germline, CDR1 is DFQATT and CDR2 is SNEGSKA (reference sequence). The CDR3 has 14 residues. Here the CDR3 DNA reads TGCAATGCCCGAGGGGGGGGTTCTAATCAGCCCCAGCATTTT. Amino acids: CNARGGGSNQPQHF.

Here the CDR3 reads CASSIRQGPSYEQYF. The CDR3, as DNA: TGTGCCAGCAGCATCCGACAGGGGCCCTCCTACGAGCAGTACTTC. The V call is TRBV7-8, the J call TRBJ2-7; 8 bases match TRBD1. J was trimmed by 0 bases and V by 5 bases; bases with no gene match: 6. CDR1 and CDR2 (germline): SGHVS, FQNEAQ. The CDR3 has 15 residues.

The V call is TRBV3-1, the J call TRBJ1-5; D is unclear. CDR1 and CDR2 from the germline V gene are LGHDT and YNNKEL (reference sequence). The CDR3 has 14 residues. V was shortened by 3 bases and J by 4 bases, with 10 bases between the two germline ends. Written as DNA, the CDR3 is TGTGCCAGCAGCCACGGACGGGAAAATCAGCCCCAGCATTTT. As protein: CASSHGRENQPQHF.

The table lists this clonotype with a count of one. Germline is not matched at one junction end, which may reflect a read error. This chain joins TRBV5-1 and TRBJ1-4; D uncertain. CDR3 length: 14 amino acids. The V gene's germline CDR1 is SGHRS and CDR2 YFSETQ. The CDR3 sequence: CASRSGQTNEKLFF. The CDR3 DNA reads as TGCGCCAGCAGGAGTGGTCAGACTAATGAAAAGCTGTTTTTT.

The gene calls are TRBV7-9 and TRBJ1-6; D is uncertain. Per germline, CDR1 SEHNR and CDR2 FQNEAQ (reference sequence). The V end was cut by 2 bases, the J end by 2 bases, with 10 bases between. The CDR3 length is 16 residues. CDR3 protein: CASSLWPSPYNSPLHF. CDR3 DNA: TGTGCCAGCAGCTTATGGCCTTCGCCCTATAATTCACCCCTCCACTTT. Combining the CDR3 with reference TRBV7-9 and TRBJ1-6 gives the whole variable domain DTGVSQNPRHKITKRGQNVTFRCDPISEHNRLYWYRQTLGQGPEFLTYFQNEAQLEKSRLLSDRFSAERPKGSFSTLEIQRTEQGDSAMYLCASSLWPSPYNSPLHFGNGTRLTVT.

This clonotype has just a few counts. The chain carries TRBV19 and TRBJ2-5; D possibly corresponds to TRBD1 (6 bases). Germline V gene lookup returns CDR1 LNHDA and CDR2 SQIVND (reference sequence). The CDR3 runs 13 residues. The V and J ends lost 5 bases and 3 bases respectively, with 10 bases between them. The CDR3 protein is CASSFNREETQYF. The CDR3 DNA sequence: TGTGCCAGTAGTTTCAACAGGGAAGAGACCCAGTACTTC.

The chain recombines TRBV6-5 with TRBJ1-1; the D is unclear. The V gene lost 6 bases and the J gene lost 0 bases, with 11 bases spanning the gap. The CDR3 sequence is 14 residues long. Germline loops: CDR1 MNHEY, CDR2 SVGAGI. The CDR3: CASREAPMNTEAFF. CDR3 coding DNA: TGTGCCAGCAGGGAAGCGCCCATGAACACTGAAGCTTTCTTT.

This clonotype is a singleton in its sample. Given a much more abundant clone one base away, this may be a read error. The V gene is TRBV6-5, the J gene TRBJ2-1; a possible D gene is TRBD2 (6 bases). CDR3 size: 14 residues. CDR1 MNHEY and CDR2 SVGAGI come from the germline V gene. The CDR3 DNA follows: TGTGCCGGCAGTCGTAATACGGAGGGTTATGAGCAGTTCTTC. Residues: CAGSRNTEGYEQFF.

This clonotype has more than one count but fewer than ten. The chain recombines TRBV3-1 with TRBJ1-1, with 8 bases lining up with TRBD1. Germline CDR1 is LGHDT and CDR2 is YNNKEL (reference sequence). This CDR3 is 13 amino acids long. With V trimmed by 4 bases and J by 8 bases, 6 bases remained unmatched. CDR3 amino acids: CASSPGTGLEAFF. The CDR3 region has the DNA TGTGCCAGCAGCCCCGGGACAGGCTTGGAAGCTTTCTTT.

Turning to this clonotype: One base away lies a much larger clone, so this may be a sequencing read error. The V call is TRBV6-2 or TRBV6-3, the J call TRBJ1-2; possibly TRBD1 for D (5 bases). Germline V gives CDR1 MNHEY, CDR2 SVGEGT. V lost 5 bases, J lost 2 bases, and 12 bases lay in between. This CDR3 spans 14 amino acids. The CDR3 protein is CASSGSTVNYGYTF. The CDR3 nucleotides read TGTGCCAGCAGTGGGTCGACAGTCAACTATGGCTACACCTTC.

This clonotype has a handful of counts. The chain uses TRBV2 and TRBJ1-2; 11 positions match TRBD1. Germline V gene data show CDR1 as SNHLY and CDR2 as FYNNEI. This CDR3 spans 14 amino acids. V lost 3 bases and J lost 6; bases outside the gene matches: 3. The CDR3 loop reads CASSEGQGVDGYTF. DNA for the CDR3: TGTGCCAGCAGTGAGGGACAGGGGGTGGATGGCTACACCTTC.

The V gene is TRBV5-6, the J gene TRBJ2-3; 8 positions agree with TRBD2. This CDR3 is built from 17 residues. J lost 2 bases, V lost 4 bases, and 12 bases had no gene match. Germline assignment: CDR1 SGHDT and CDR2 YYEEEE. The CDR3 loop is CASSRNVERGSTDTQYF. Written as DNA, the CDR3 is TGTGCCAGCAGCCGAAACGTTGAGCGGGGGTCCACAGATACGCAGTATTTT.

This clonotype was counted between two and nine times. The chain is built from TRBV5-1 and TRBJ1-1; D is perhaps TRBD1 (6 bases). The V end lost 4 bases, the J end lost 5 bases, and 15 bases lay between the germline ends. The germline gives CDR1 SGHRS, CDR2 YFSETQ. The CDR3 has 14 residues. CDR3 coding DNA: TGCGCCAGCAGCCCACAACAGGGTCGGACTGAAGCTTTCTTT. Its protein is CASSPQQGRTEAFF.

This clonotype was seen just once. This may arise from a read error, as a much more abundant clone is one base away. The V and J genes are TRBV20-1 and TRBJ1-1; D is possibly TRBD1 (5 bases). The germline V gene has CDR1 DFQATT and CDR2 SNEGSKA (reference sequence). The length of the CDR3 is 13 residues. V lost 5 bases, J lost 10 bases, and 20 bases lay in between. In DNA form, the CDR3 reads TGCAGTGCTCTCTATCCCAGGGCGACCGGAGCTTTCTTT. The encoded protein is CSALYPRATGAFF.